This TCR beta chain was sequenced for a study of shared clonotypes between healthy human individuals. Background on the study: Contributing individuals were a couple of females and three males aged 18 to 49.

Assay used: immunoSEQ multiplex PCR; TCRdb lists only in-frame clones, some missing. The sample holds over 400,000 clones, around 73% seen once. The CDR3 contains 14 residues. V was pared by 6 bases and J by 5 bases, with 7 bases of the junction left unmatched. The V gene's germline CDR1 is MGHDK and CDR2 SYGVNS. Genomic DNA for unsorted samples, which was extracted with the QIAamp DNA Blood Mini kit, came from some 100 million PBMCs. This TCR was recovered from a woman in her 40s in good health. Some clones in this sample may be carry-over from other donors' samples. The sample comprised PBMCs. The rearrangement uses TRBV25-1 and TRBJ2-3; TRBD2 matches at 8 bases. Written as DNA, the CDR3 is TGTGCCAGCAGCGACCCCGCGGGAGGAGATACGCAGTATTTT. Residues: CASSDPAGGDTQYF.